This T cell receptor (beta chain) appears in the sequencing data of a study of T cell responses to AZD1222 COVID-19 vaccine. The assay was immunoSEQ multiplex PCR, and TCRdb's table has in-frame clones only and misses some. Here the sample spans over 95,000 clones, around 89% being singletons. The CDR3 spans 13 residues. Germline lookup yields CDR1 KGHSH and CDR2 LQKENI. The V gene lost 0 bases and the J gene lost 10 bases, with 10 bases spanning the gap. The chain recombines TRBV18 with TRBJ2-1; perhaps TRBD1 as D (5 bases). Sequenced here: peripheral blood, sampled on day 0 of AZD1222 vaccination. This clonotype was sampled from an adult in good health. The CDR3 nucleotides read TGTGCCAGCTCACCACCTGGCCGGACAGAGCAGTTCTTC. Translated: CASSPPGRTEQFF.